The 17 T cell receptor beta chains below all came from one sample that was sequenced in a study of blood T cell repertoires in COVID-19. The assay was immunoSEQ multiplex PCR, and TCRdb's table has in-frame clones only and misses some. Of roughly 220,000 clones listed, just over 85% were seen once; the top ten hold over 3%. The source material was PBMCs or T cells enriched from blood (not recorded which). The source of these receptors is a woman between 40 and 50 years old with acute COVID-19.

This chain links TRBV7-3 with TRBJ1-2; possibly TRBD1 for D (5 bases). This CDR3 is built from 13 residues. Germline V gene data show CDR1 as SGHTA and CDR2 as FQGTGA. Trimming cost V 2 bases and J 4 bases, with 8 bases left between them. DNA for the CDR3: TGTGCCAGCAGCTTAGGGACTGCCTATGGCTACACCTTC. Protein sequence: CASSLGTAYGYTF.

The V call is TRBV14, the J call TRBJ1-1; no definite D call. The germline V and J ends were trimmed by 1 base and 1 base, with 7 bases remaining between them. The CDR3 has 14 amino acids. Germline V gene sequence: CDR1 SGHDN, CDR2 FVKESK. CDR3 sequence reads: CASSQGVRNTEAFF. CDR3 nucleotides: TGTGCCAGCAGCCAAGGAGTTCGGAACACTGAAGCTTTCTTT.

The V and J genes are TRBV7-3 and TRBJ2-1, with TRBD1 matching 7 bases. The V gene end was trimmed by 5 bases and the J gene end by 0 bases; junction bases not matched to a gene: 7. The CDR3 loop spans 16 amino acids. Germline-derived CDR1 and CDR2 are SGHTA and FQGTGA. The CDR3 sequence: CASSPQGQSSYNEQFF. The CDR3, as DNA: TGTGCCAGCAGCCCACAGGGACAGAGCTCCTACAATGAGCAGTTCTTC.

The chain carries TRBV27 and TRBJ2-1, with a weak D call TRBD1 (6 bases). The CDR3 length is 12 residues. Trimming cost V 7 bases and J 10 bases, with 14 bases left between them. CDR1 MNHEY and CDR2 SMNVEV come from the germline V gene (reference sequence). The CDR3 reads CASKGLGAEQFF. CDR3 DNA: TGTGCCAGCAAGGGTCTGGGGGCCGAGCAGTTCTTC.

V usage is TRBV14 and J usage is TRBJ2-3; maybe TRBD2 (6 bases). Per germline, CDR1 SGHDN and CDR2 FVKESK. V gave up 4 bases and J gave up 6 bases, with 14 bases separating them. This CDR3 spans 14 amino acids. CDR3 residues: CASSPAVGRDTQYF. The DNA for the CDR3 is TGTGCCAGCAGCCCCGCTGTAGGGAGGGATACGCAGTATTTT. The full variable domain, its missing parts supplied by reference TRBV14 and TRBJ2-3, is EAGVTQFPSHSVIEKGQTVTLRCDPISGHDNLYWYRRVMGKEIKFLLHFVKESKQDESGMPNNRFLAERTGGTYSTLKVQPAELEDSGVYFCASSPAVGRDTQYFGPGTRLTVL.

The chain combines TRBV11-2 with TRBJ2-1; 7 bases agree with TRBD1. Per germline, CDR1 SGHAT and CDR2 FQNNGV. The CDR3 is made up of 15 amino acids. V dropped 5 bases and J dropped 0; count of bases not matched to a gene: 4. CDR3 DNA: TGTGCCAGCAGCGTGACAGGGAGCTCCTACAATGAGCAGTTCTTC. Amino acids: CASSVTGSSYNEQFF.

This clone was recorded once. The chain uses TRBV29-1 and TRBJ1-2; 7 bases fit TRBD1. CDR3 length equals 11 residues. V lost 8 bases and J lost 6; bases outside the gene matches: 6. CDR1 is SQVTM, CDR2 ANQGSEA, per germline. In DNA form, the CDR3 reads TGCAGCCTCCGGGACAGAGATGGCTACACCTTC. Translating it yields CSLRDRDGYTF.

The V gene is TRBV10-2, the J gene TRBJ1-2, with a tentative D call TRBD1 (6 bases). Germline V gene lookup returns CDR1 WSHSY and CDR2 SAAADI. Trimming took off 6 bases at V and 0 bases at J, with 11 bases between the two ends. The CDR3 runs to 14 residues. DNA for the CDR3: TGCGCCAGCAGCTATCAGGGGTCTAACTATGGCTACACCTTC. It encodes CASSYQGSNYGYTF.

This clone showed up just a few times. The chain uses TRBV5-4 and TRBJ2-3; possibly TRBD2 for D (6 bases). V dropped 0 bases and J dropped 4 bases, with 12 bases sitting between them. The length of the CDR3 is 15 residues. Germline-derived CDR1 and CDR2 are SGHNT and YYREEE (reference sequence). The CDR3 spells CASSLAYGGADTQYF. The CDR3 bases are TGTGCCAGCAGCTTGGCCTACGGGGGAGCAGATACGCAGTATTTT.

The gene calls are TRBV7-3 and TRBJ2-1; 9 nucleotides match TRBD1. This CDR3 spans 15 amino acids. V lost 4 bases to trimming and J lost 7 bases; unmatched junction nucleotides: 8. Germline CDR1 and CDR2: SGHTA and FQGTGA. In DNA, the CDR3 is TGTGCCAGCAGCTCGACAGGGGGAACGTTTAATGAGCAGTTCTTC. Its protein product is CASSSTGGTFNEQFF.

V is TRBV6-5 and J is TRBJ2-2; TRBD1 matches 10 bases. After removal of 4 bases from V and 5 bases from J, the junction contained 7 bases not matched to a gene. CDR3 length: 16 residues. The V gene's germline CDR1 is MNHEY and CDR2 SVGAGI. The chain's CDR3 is CASSLDRGHRTGELFF. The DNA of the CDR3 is TGTGCCAGCAGTTTAGACAGGGGGCATAGGACCGGGGAGCTGTTTTTT.

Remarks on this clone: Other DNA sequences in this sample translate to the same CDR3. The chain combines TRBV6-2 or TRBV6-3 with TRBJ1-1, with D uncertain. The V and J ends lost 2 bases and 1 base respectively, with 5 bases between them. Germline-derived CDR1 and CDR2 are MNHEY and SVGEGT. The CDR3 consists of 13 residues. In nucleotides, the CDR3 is TGTGCCAGCAGTTACGGTAGGAACACTGAAGCTTTCTTT. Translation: CASSYGRNTEAFF.

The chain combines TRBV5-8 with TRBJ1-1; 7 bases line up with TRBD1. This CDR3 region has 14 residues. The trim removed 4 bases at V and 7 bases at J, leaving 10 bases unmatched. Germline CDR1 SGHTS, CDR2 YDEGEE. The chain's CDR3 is CASSASDRDLEAFF. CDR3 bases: TGTGCCAGCAGCGCGAGCGACAGGGACCTTGAAGCTTTCTTT.

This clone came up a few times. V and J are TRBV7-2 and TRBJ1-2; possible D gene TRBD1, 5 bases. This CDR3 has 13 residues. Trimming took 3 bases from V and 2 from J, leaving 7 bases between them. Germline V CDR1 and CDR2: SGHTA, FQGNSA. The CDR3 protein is CASSFRGNYGYTF. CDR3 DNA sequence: TGTGCCAGCAGCTTTAGGGGAAACTATGGCTACACCTTC.

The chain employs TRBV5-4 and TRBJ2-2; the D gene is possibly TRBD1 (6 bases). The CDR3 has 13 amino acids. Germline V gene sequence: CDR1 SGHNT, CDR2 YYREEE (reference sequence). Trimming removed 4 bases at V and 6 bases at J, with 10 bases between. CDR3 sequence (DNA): TGTGCCAGCAGCCAACAGGGATCCGGGGAGCTGTTTTTT. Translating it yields CASSQQGSGELFF.

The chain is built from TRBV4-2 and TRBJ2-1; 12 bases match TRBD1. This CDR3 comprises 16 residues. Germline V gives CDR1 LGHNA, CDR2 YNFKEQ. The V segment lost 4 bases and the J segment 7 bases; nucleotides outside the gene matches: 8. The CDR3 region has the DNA TGTGCCAGCAGCCCGGGACAGGGGGCGCGTGCGAATGAGCAGTTCTTC. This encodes CASSPGQGARANEQFF.

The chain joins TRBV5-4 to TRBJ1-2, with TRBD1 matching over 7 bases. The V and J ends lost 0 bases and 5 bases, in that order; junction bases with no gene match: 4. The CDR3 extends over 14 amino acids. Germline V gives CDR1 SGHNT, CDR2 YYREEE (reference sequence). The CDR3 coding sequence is TGTGCCAGCAGCTTGGGACAGGGAAGGTATGGCTACACCTTC. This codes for CASSLGQGRYGYTF. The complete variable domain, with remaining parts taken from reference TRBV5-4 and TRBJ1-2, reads ETGVTQSPTHLIKTRGQQVTLRCSSQSGHNTVSWYQQALGQGPQFIFQYYREEENGRGNFPPRFSGLQFPNYSSELNVNALELDDSALYLCASSLGQGRYGYTFGSGTRLTVV.